This T cell receptor (beta chain) is drawn from a study of metastatic and nonmetastatic thyroid tumors. About the study: A comparison of repertoires was made across blood and tumor or nodule tissue from malignant and benign thyroid patients.

This clone is medium-sized in the sample. CDR1 is GTSNPN and CDR2 is SVGIG in the germline V gene (reference sequence). The germline V and J ends were trimmed by 7 bases and 5 bases, with 12 bases remaining between them. CDR3 length: 11 amino acids. TCRdb recomputed clones from the PCR reads via MiXCR. Altogether roughly 17,000 clones are present, 25% to 35% being singletons, with the ten largest covering around 27%. Patients were all untreated before their thyroid surgery. The rearrangement uses TRBV30 and TRBJ2-7; no definite D call. Sample: tumor tissue. This TCR was sampled from a male donor with papillary thyroid cancer or a benign thyroid nodule (not recorded which). Some clones in this sample may be carry-over from other donors' samples. CDR3 in amino acids: CAYQGRNEQYF. The CDR3 nucleotides read TGTGCCTATCAAGGACGAAACGAGCAGTACTTC. The full variable domain, rest sourced from reference TRBV30 and TRBJ2-7, is SQTIHQWPATLVQPVGSPLSLECTVEGTSNPNLYWYRQAAGRGLQLLFYSVGIGQISSEVPQNLSASRPQDRQFILSSKKLLLSDSGFYLCAYQGRNEQYFGPGTRLTVT.